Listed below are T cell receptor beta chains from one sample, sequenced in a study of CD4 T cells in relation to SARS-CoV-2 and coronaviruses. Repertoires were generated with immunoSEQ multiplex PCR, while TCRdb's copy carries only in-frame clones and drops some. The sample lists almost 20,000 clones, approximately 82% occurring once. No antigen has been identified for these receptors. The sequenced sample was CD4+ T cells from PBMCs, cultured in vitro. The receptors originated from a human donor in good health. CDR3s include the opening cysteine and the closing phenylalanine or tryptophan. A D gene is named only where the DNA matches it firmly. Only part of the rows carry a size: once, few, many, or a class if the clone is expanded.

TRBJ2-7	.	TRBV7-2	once	CASSSRRGDSSGYEQYF	TGTGCCAGCAGCTCCCGAAGGGGGGACTCTAGCGGCTACGAGCAGTACTTC
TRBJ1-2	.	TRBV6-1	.	CASSDGLGNYGYTF	TGTGCCAGCAGTGACGGTTTGGGGAACTATGGCTACACCTTC
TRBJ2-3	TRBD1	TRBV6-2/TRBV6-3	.	CASSYSTGTDTDTQYF	TGTGCCAGCAGTTACTCGACTGGGACAGACACAGATACGCAGTATTTT
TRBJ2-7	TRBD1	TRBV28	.	CASSAHRGREGYEQYF	TGTGCCAGCAGTGCCCACAGGGGCAGAGAAGGGTACGAGCAGTACTTC
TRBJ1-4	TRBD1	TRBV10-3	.	CAISESRQGGEKLFF	TGTGCCATCAGTGAGTCCAGACAGGGCGGTGAAAAACTGTTTTTT
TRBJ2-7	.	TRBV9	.	CASSAPPGEQYF	TGTGCCAGCAGCGCTCCGCCAGGGGAGCAGTACTTC
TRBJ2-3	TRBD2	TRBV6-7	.	CASSYPRLGLAGSGQYF	TGTGCCAGCAGTTACCCACGCTTGGGACTAGCGGGATCTGGGCAGTATTTT
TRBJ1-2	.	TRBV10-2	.	CASSAWGEGYGYTF	TGCGCCAGCAGTGCTTGGGGGGAGGGCTATGGCTACACCTTC
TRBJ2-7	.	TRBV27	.	CASSLWAGDQGEQYF	TGTGCCAGCAGTTTATGGGCAGGGGACCAGGGGGAGCAGTACTTC
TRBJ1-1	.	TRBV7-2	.	CASSNSWGTEAFF	TGTGCCAGCAGCAATAGTTGGGGGACTGAAGCTTTCTTT
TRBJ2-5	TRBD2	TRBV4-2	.	CASSQAREGGETQYF	TGTGCCAGCAGCCAGGCGCGGGAGGGCGGAGAGACCCAGTACTTC
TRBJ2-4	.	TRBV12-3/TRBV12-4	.	CASRPTENIQYF	TGTGCCAGCAGGCCGACCGAAAACATTCAGTACTTC
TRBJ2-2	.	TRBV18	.	CASSPPNDGGSGELFF	TGTGCCAGCTCACCACCGAACGATGGGGGTTCCGGGGAGCTGTTTTTT
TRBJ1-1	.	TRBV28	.	CASSLGAPMNTEAFF	TGTGCCAGCAGTTTAGGGGCTCCGATGAACACTGAAGCTTTCTTT
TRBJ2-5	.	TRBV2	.	CASSEGVGGQETQYF	TGTGCCAGCAGTGAAGGGGTGGGGGGTCAAGAGACCCAGTACTTC
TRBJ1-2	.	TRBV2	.	CASSDRGWGGYTF	TGTGCCAGCAGTGACCGGGGGTGGGGGGGCTACACCTTC
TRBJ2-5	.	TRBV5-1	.	CASSSGVGRQQETQYF	TGCGCCAGCAGCTCCGGAGTAGGTAGACAACAAGAGACCCAGTACTTC
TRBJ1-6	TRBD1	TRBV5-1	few	CASSLAVTGSSPLHF	TGCGCCAGCAGCTTGGCAGTGACAGGGTCTTCACCCCTCCACTTT
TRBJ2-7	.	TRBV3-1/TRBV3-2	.	CASSQGIPYEQYF	TGTGCCAGCAGCCAAGGAATTCCCTACGAGCAGTACTTC
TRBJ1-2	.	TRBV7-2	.	CASSPRAGGNYGYTF	TGTGCCAGCAGCCCACGGGCGGGGGGAAACTATGGCTACACCTTC
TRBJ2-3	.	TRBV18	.	CASSPPLGTDTQYF	TGTGCCAGCTCACCACCACTTGGCACAGATACGCAGTATTTT
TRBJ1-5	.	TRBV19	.	CASNFRDQPQHF	TGTGCCAGTAATTTCAGGGATCAGCCCCAGCATTTT
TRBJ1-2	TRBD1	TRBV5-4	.	CASSSRQGVNYGYTF	TGTGCCAGCAGCTCGAGACAGGGAGTGAACTATGGCTACACCTTC
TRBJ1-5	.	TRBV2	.	CASSDSNQPQHF	TGTGCCAGCAGTGACAGCAATCAGCCCCAGCATTTT
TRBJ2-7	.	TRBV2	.	CASSEETANYEQYF	TGTGCCAGCAGTGAAGAGACTGCGAACTACGAGCAGTACTTC
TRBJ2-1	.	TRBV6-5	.	CASSSTGAIEQFF	TGTGCCAGCAGCTCTACGGGGGCGATTGAGCAGTTCTTC
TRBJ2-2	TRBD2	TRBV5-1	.	CASSLYRLAASNTGELFF	TGCGCCAGCAGCTTGTATCGACTAGCGGCATCAAACACCGGGGAGCTGTTTTTT
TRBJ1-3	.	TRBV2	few	CASSEERGNTIYF	TGTGCCAGCAGTGAAGAACGTGGAAACACCATATATTTT
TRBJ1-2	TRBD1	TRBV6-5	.	CASTPRTGGNGYTF	TGTGCCAGCACCCCCCGGACAGGGGGCAATGGCTACACCTTC
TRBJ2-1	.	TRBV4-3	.	CASSRGLSYNEQFF	TGCGCCAGCAGCCGGGGCCTCTCCTACAATGAGCAGTTCTTC
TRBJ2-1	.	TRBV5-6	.	CASSLGRRPTNEQFF	TGTGCCAGCAGCTTGGGCCGGCGCCCGACCAATGAGCAGTTCTTC
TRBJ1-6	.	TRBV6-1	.	CASSEIGGLSPLHF	TGTGCCAGCAGTGAAATAGGGGGATTATCACCCCTCCACTTT
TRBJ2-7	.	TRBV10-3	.	CAISGDGTATYEQYF	TGTGCCATCAGTGGGGATGGGACGGCAACCTACGAGCAGTACTTC
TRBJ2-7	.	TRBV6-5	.	CASSPNRDQTYEQYF	TGTGCCAGCAGCCCGAACCGGGACCAAACCTACGAGCAGTACTTC
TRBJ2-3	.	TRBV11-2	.	CASIEEGTQYF	TGTGCCAGCATTGAGGAGGGTACGCAGTATTTT
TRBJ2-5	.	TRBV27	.	CASSLSPNRLETQYF	TGTGCCAGCAGTTTATCCCCCAACCGTCTGGAGACCCAGTACTTC
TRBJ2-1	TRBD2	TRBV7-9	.	CASSLGGLWANEQFF	TGTGCCAGCAGCTTAGGGGGACTATGGGCCAATGAGCAGTTCTTC
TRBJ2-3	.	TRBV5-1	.	CASSLGGVHSTDTQYF	TGCGCCAGCAGCTTGGGGGGTGTCCATAGCACAGATACGCAGTATTTT
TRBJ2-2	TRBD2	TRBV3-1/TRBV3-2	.	CASSPPAGGGVNTGELFF	TGTGCCAGCAGCCCGCCAGCGGGAGGGGGGGTAAACACCGGGGAGCTGTTTTTT
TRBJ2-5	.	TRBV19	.	CASSMPGLQETQYF	TGTGCCAGTAGTATGCCGGGCCTACAAGAGACCCAGTACTTC
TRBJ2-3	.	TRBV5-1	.	CASSLANLITDTQYF	TGCGCCAGCAGCTTGGCTAACTTGATCACAGATACGCAGTATTTT
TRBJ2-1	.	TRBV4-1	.	CASSPFGGTGNEQFF	TGCGCCAGCAGCCCATTTGGCGGGACGGGGAATGAGCAGTTCTTC
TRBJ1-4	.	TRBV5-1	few	CASSYGTTNEKLFF	TGCGCCAGCAGTTACGGGACAACCAATGAAAAACTGTTTTTT
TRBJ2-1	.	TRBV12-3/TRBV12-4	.	CASSTIRYNEQFF	TGTGCCAGCAGTACAATTAGGTACAATGAGCAGTTCTTC
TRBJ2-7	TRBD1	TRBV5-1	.	CASSSGQGAEEQYF	TGCGCCAGCAGCTCCGGACAGGGGGCTGAAGAGCAGTACTTC
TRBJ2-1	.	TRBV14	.	CASSPDYLNEQFF	TGTGCCAGCAGCCCGGACTATTTGAATGAGCAGTTCTTC
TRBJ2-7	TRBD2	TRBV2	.	CASSGTSSKEQYF	TGTGCCAGCAGTGGGACTAGTAGCAAAGAGCAGTACTTC
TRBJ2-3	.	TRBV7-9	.	CASSNAGRSTDTQYF	TGTGCCAGCAGCAACGCCGGTAGGAGCACAGATACGCAGTATTTT
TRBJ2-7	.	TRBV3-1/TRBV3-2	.	CASSQDLESYEQYF	TGTGCCAGCAGCCAAGATCTGGAGTCCTACGAGCAGTACTTC
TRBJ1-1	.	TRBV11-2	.	CASSDQGEAEAFF	TGTGCCAGCAGCGATCAAGGGGAGGCTGAAGCTTTCTTT
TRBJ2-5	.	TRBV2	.	CASRDQETQYF	TGTGCCAGCAGGGATCAAGAGACCCAGTACTTC
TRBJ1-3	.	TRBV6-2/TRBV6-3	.	CASSYGTSGQRRRNTIYF	TGTGCCAGCAGTTATGGAACCTCCGGACAGCGACGCCGAAACACCATATATTTT
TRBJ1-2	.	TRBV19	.	CASQSGGGYYGYTF	TGTGCCAGCCAATCCGGCGGGGGATACTATGGCTACACCTTC
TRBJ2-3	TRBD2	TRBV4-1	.	CASSQDPQREVTDTQYF	TGCGCCAGCAGCCAAGATCCCCAGCGGGAGGTGACAGATACGCAGTATTTT
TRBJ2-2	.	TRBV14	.	CASSQDLSQDGAGELFF	TGTGCCAGCAGCCAAGATTTATCGCAGGACGGGGCCGGGGAGCTGTTTTTT
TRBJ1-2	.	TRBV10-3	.	CAISDQYHPNYGYTF	TGTGCCATCAGTGACCAATACCACCCTAACTATGGCTACACCTTC
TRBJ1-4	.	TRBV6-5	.	CASSGADINEKLFF	TGTGCCAGCAGCGGGGCAGACATTAATGAAAAACTGTTTTTT